This passage covers 27 T cell receptor beta chains from one sample sequenced in a study of T cells in Graves' hyperthyroidism and ophthalmopathy. Amplified TCR beta CDR3 regions derived from RNA transcripts. Carried out on the TCR CDR3, a first-round RT-PCR used the HTBI primer set. Each CDR3 protein is one row after TCRdb ran MiXCR on the multiplex PCR reads. The profile shows roughly 600,000 distinct CDR3 sequences, about 15% of them singletons. Specimen: blood. These receptors came from a woman aged 50 to 60 with Graves' ophthalmopathy.

At least ten counts were recorded for this clonotype. The chain employs TRBV7-9 and TRBJ2-1; 7 bases are a match to TRBD2. V trimming: 4 bases; J trimming: 3 bases; junction bases outside the gene matches: 9. The CDR3 sequence is 16 residues long. Germline assignment: CDR1 SEHNR and CDR2 FQNEAQ (reference sequence). The DNA for the CDR3 is TGTGCCAGCAGCTCTCGACTAGCTGCCGTCTACAATGAGCAGTTCTTC. Translation: CASSSRLAAVYNEQFF. Combining the CDR3 with reference TRBV7-9 and TRBJ2-1 gives the whole variable domain DTGVSQNPRHKITKRGQNVTFRCDPISEHNRLYWYRQTLGQGPEFLTYFQNEAQLEKSRLLSDRFSAERPKGSFSTLEIQRTEQGDSAMYLCASSSRLAAVYNEQFFGPGTRLTVL.

This clonotype was observed at least ten times. The chain combines TRBV5-5 with TRBJ1-5; 9 nucleotides agree with TRBD1. V lost 5 bases to trimming and J lost 6 bases; unmatched junction nucleotides: 6. CDR1 and CDR2 from the germline V gene are SGHKS and YYEKEE (reference sequence). This CDR3 is 14 amino acids long. This CDR3 reads CASRGGTGSQPQHF. CDR3 coding DNA: TGTGCCAGCAGGGGAGGGACAGGGTCTCAGCCCCAGCATTTT.

This clonotype was counted ten times or more. J is TRBJ1-1 and V is TRBV5-1, with D unresolved. Germline V gene data show CDR1 as SGHRS and CDR2 as YFSETQ. The CDR3 is 12 amino acids. The V end was cut by 2 bases, the J end by 4 bases, with 6 bases between. The CDR3 protein is CASSFPSTEAFF. CDR3 bases: TGCGCCAGCAGCTTTCCAAGCACTGAAGCTTTCTTT.

V gene TRBV28 combines with J gene TRBJ2-7; 12 bases match TRBD1. Per the germline V gene, CDR1 is MDHEN and CDR2 is SYDVKM. V lost 3 bases to trimming and J lost 0 bases; unmatched junction nucleotides: 6. This CDR3 is 17 amino acids long. The CDR3 sequence: CASSFPGQGAGSYEQYF. The CDR3 nucleotides read TGTGCCAGCAGTTTTCCGGGACAGGGGGCCGGCTCCTACGAGCAGTACTTC.

In regard to this clonotype: A much larger clone lies one base from this, so it may be a read error. The chain recombines TRBV2 with TRBJ1-2; no clear D. Looked up from germline, CDR1 is SNHLY and CDR2 is FYNNEI. The CDR3 covers 12 residues. The CDR3: CASSPSPGGFTF. CDR3 coding DNA: TGTGCCAGCAGCCCCTCCCCGGGTGGCTTCACCTTC.

This clonotype was detected ten times or more. This chain uses TRBV20-1 with TRBJ1-1; possibly TRBD1 for D (5 bases). The V gene's germline CDR1 is DFQATT and CDR2 SNEGSKA (reference sequence). Trimming removed 5 bases from V and 2 bases from J, with 12 bases in between. CDR3 length: 13 amino acids. The CDR3 loop is CSACEGPNTEAFF. As DNA, the CDR3 is TGCAGTGCTTGTGAGGGGCCCAACACTGAAGCTTTCTTT.

This clonotype was picked up many times. The chain has TRBV2 and TRBJ2-3, with D perhaps TRBD2 (6 bases). V was cut by 3 bases and J by 5 bases, with 21 bases left in between. The CDR3 sequence is 17 residues long. Germline CDR1 SNHLY, CDR2 FYNNEI. Here the CDR3 DNA reads TGTGCCAGCAGTGATGTCCGTAAGGGCGGGGCCCAAGATACGCAGTATTTT. Translating it yields CASSDVRKGGAQDTQYF.

This clonotype was observed at least ten times. The V gene is TRBV7-2, the J gene TRBJ2-7; D might be TRBD1 (5 bases). Trimming left V 4 bases short and J 5 bases short, with 15 bases between. The germline gives CDR1 SGHTA, CDR2 FQGNSA. The CDR3 totals 14 residues. In DNA form, the CDR3 reads TGTGCCAGCAGCTCCCGGACACAGGTCCACGAGCAGTACTTC. Translating it yields CASSSRTQVHEQYF. Looking up the rest from reference TRBV7-2 and TRBJ2-7 gives the full variable domain: GAGVSQSPSNKVTEKGKDVELRCDPISGHTALYWYRQSLGQGLEFLIYFQGNSAPDKSGLPSDRFSAERTGGSVSTLTIQRTQQEDSAVYLCASSSRTQVHEQYFGPGTRLTVT.

This sequence joins TRBV15 and TRBJ1-5; unclear D gene. The V end was cut by 5 bases, the J end by 3 bases, with 11 bases between. The CDR3 covers 14 residues. The germline CDR1 and CDR2 sequences are LNHNV and YYDKDF (reference sequence). This chain's CDR3 is CATSGIGVNQPQHF. CDR3 nucleotides: TGTGCCACCAGCGGGATCGGTGTCAATCAGCCCCAGCATTTT.

This clonotype was detected only a few times. This rearrangement joins TRBV6-1 to TRBJ1-3; D not resolved. There are 14 residues in the CDR3. Germline assignment: CDR1 MNHNS and CDR2 SASEGT. Trimming removed 9 bases from V and 0 bases from J, with 12 bases in between. The CDR3 region has the DNA TGTGCCAGTTCGGACGGCAGCTCTGGAAACACCATATATTTT. Translating it yields CASSDGSSGNTIYF.

As regards this clonotype: This may arise from a read error, as a much more abundant clone is one base away. The chain links TRBV28 to TRBJ2-1, with 11 bases matching TRBD2. Germline V gene data show CDR1 as MDHEN and CDR2 as SYDVKM. CDR3 length equals 16 residues. The CDR3 spells CASSPIAGGKYNERFF. CDR3 bases: TGTGCCAGCAGTCCAATAGCGGGAGGGAAGTACAATGAGCGGTTCTTC.

Concerning this clonotype itself: Since a much larger clone is just one base distant, this may be a read error. This chain links TRBV12-3 or TRBV12-4 with TRBJ2-1; D gene unclear. This CDR3 contains 15 residues. This chain's CDR3 is CASSLRSVSYNEQSF. The CDR3 DNA reads TGTGCCAGCAGTTTAAGAAGCGTCTCCTACAATGAGCAGTCCTTC.

A few counts support this clonotype. V and J are TRBV5-6 and TRBJ1-2; maybe TRBD1 (6 bases). Germline CDR1 is SGHDT and CDR2 is YYEEEE. The length of the CDR3 is 13 residues. Deletions cut 2 bases from V and 5 bases from J, with 10 bases between. CDR3 nucleotide sequence: TGTGCCAGCAGCTTTGGGGACATTTATGGCTACACCTTC. Translated, it gives CASSFGDIYGYTF.

The genes are TRBV5-1 and TRBJ2-5; D is uncertain. Germline CDR1 is SGHRS and CDR2 is YFSETQ. The ends were cut back, 1 base at V and 3 bases at J, with 4 bases in the middle. The CDR3 totals 12 residues. CDR3 nucleotide sequence: TGCGCCAGCAGCTTGACAGAAGAGACCCAGTACTTC. It is translated as CASSLTEETQYF.

At least ten counts were recorded for this clonotype. The J gene is TRBJ2-1, the V gene TRBV18; a possible D gene is TRBD1 (6 bases). Germline lookup yields CDR1 KGHSH and CDR2 LQKENI. The germline V and J ends were trimmed by 5 bases and 2 bases, with 10 bases remaining between them. The length of the CDR3 is 14 residues. The CDR3 DNA follows: TGTGCCAGCTCAAGGGGGAAGACCTACAATGAGCAGTTCTTC. Translation: CASSRGKTYNEQFF.

In its sample, this clonotype was seen many times. The chain has TRBV27 and TRBJ2-1, with 7 bases fitting TRBD2. CDR1 is MNHEY and CDR2 is SMNVEV in the germline V gene (reference sequence). This CDR3 is 17 amino acids long. The J segment lost 2 bases and the V segment lost 4 bases, leaving 11 bases of the junction unmatched. This CDR3 reads CASSSTSVRGPYNEQFF. DNA for the CDR3: TGTGCCAGCAGTTCCACTAGCGTCCGAGGTCCCTACAATGAGCAGTTCTTC.

There are many counts of this clonotype. The CDR3 DNA is TGTGCCAGCAGTTTCGAGCGGGAGGGAGAAAGGGATGAGCAGTTCTTC. Encoded protein: CASSFEREGERDEQFF. The chain carries TRBV28 and TRBJ2-1; TRBD2 aligns across 10 bases. Germline loops: CDR1 MDHEN, CDR2 SYDVKM. This CDR3 spans 16 amino acids. The J segment lost 8 bases and the V segment lost 3 bases, leaving 10 bases of the junction unmatched.

This clonotype was found many times. In DNA, the CDR3 is TGTGCCAGCAGTGCGATGTTTGAGACCCAGTACTTC. This translates into CASSAMFETQYF. The chain couples TRBV12-3 or TRBV12-4 to TRBJ2-5; D is uncertain. V shed 5 bases and J shed 5 bases, with 9 bases lying between them. The CDR3 has 12 amino acids.

This clonotype was detected ten times or more. The J gene is TRBJ2-5, the V gene TRBV4-2; D is perhaps TRBD2 (5 bases). CDR3 length: 15 residues. Germline assignment: CDR1 LGHNA and CDR2 YNFKEQ. Deletions cut 1 base from V and 4 bases from J, with 13 bases between. The CDR3 loop reads CASSQGTSGVETQYF. The CDR3 bases are TGTGCCAGCAGCCAAGGGACTTCAGGTGTAGAGACCCAGTACTTC.

At least ten counts were recorded for this clonotype. V is TRBV2 and J is TRBJ2-1; D gene unclear. Trimming left V 4 bases short and J 2 bases short, with 15 bases between. CDR1 is SNHLY, CDR2 FYNNEI, per germline. The CDR3 consists of 16 residues. The CDR3 coding sequence is TGTGCCAGCAGTGTTCCATTACAGTCACCCTACAATGAGCAGTTCTTC. Encoded protein: CASSVPLQSPYNEQFF.

This clonotype has ten or more counts. This chain joins TRBV29-1 and TRBJ1-1, with 9 bases that match TRBD1. Per germline, CDR1 SQVTM and CDR2 ANQGSEA. The ends lost 6 bases at V and 0 bases at J; junction bases unmatched: 2. The CDR3 runs to 13 residues. CDR3 in amino acids: CSVRQGVNTEAFF. The CDR3 nucleotides are TGCAGCGTCAGACAGGGGGTGAACACTGAAGCTTTCTTT.

The chain has TRBV19 and TRBJ2-6, with a possible D match to TRBD1 (6 bases). Germline CDR1 is LNHDA and CDR2 is SQIVND (reference sequence). The CDR3 sequence is 17 residues long. V was cut by 8 bases and J by 0 bases, with 17 bases left in between. For the CDR3, the DNA is TGTGCCAGTCAAACCAGGGGCCTTAACTCTGGGGCCAACGTCCTGACTTTC. Protein product: CASQTRGLNSGANVLTF.

This sequence joins TRBV11-3 and TRBJ1-4; no definite D call. The CDR3 is made up of 13 amino acids. V dropped 0 bases and J dropped 7 bases, with 6 bases sitting between them. Germline lookup yields CDR1 SGHNT and CDR2 YENEEA. CDR3 sequence: CASSLDLSEKLFF. The CDR3 coding sequence is TGTGCCAGCAGCTTAGATCTTAGTGAAAAACTGTTTTTT.

Note on this clonotype: Given a much more abundant clone one base away, this may be a read error. V is TRBV11-1 and J is TRBJ2-2, with D perhaps TRBD1 or TRBD2 (5 bases each). Per the germline V gene, CDR1 is SGHAT and CDR2 is FQDESV (reference sequence). The CDR3 runs to 16 residues. DNA of the CDR3: TGTGCCAGCAGCTTAACGGGAAGGGGTTCCACCGTGGAGCTGTTTTTT. This gives the protein CASSLTGRGSTVELFF.

Remarks on this clonotype: A much bigger clone sits one base away, suggesting this may be a read error. The V and J genes are TRBV6-5 and TRBJ2-1, with 9 bases matching TRBD2. There are 16 residues in the CDR3. Looked up from germline, CDR1 is MNHEY and CDR2 is SVGAGI. CDR3 in DNA: TGTGCCAACAGTTACGGCGGGAGGGCCTTATACCATGAGCAGTTCTTC. Its translation: CANSYGGRALYHEQFF.

The V gene is TRBV27, the J gene TRBJ2-1; TRBD1 matches 7 bases. CDR3 length: 16 amino acids. Trimming took 5 bases from V and 0 from J; bases not matched to a gene: 7. Germline V lookup: CDR1 MNHEY, CDR2 SMNVEV (reference sequence). The CDR3 nucleotides read TGTGCCAGCAGTGACCTTGGGACAGCCTCCTACAATGAGCAGTTCTTC. Its translation: CASSDLGTASYNEQFF.

The rearrangement uses TRBV10-2 and TRBJ1-4; no definite D call. From germline, CDR1 is WSHSY and CDR2 SAAADI. The CDR3 runs 14 residues. Trimming stripped 6 bases from V and 3 bases from J, with 11 bases between. For the CDR3, the DNA is TGCGCCAGCAGCCGCGGGGTCCCTAATGAAAAACTGTTTTTT. Amino acids: CASSRGVPNEKLFF.